Only a few counts were recorded for the clone carrying this T cell receptor beta chain. Germline CDR1 is MNHNS and CDR2 is SASEGT. V lost 3 bases, J lost 2 bases, and 9 bases lay in between. The CDR3 extends over 14 amino acids. Preparing the TCRbeta library involved the use of unique molecular identifiers. Each CDR3 protein is one row after TCRdb ran MiXCR on the PCR reads. Of hundreds of thousands of distinct CDR3 sequences listed, 8% to 11% are singletons. This sample is part of a study of T-cell reconstitution after alpha-beta-depleted transplantation in children. The sequence derives from a human donor who donated a stem cell graft to a child with acute myeloid leukemia. This rearrangement joins TRBV6-1 to TRBJ2-3; D not certain. The source was PBMCs from the stem cell graft donor, collected from the stem cell graft. CDR3 sequence: CASSENSYTDTQYF. CDR3 in DNA: TGTGCCAGCAGTGAGAACTCTTACACAGATACGCAGTATTTT.